This TCR beta chain was documented in a study of cytomegalovirus exposure and HLA in healthy donors (dated by TCRdb to between 2016 and 2019). For the wider study: An earlier analysis of some 620 of the donors reported 276 Gb of sequence data and 117 million unique TCR beta sequences obtained from roughly 170 million T cells. Approximately 310 gigabases of sequencing data and approximately 84 million unique TCR sequences were included in an early release covering several hundred HLA-typed donors. The genetic ancestry cluster associated with self-reported Caucasian donors included around 76% of the roughly 360 genotyped donors. The study was designed to test whether signatures of past pathogen exposure could be identified by cataloging public T cell receptors. The T cell repertoires of roughly 660 subjects were profiled by immunosequencing and related to cytomegalovirus serostatus. In addition to the first cohort of 666 subjects, a separate validation cohort of some 120 different subjects was used. To predict cytomegalovirus infection status, the study combined high-throughput TCR immunosequencing, statistical association of individual TCRs with disease status, and machine learning. To study patterns of TCR occurrence, a later analysis re-analyzed previously published TCR beta repertoires from more than 550 donors and added high-resolution HLA genotyping. Rather than using new phenotypic data, the later analysis identified candidate immune exposures from TCR beta sequences and from how often those sequences occurred across donors. To decide whether each TCR beta V gene segment behaved as functional or pseudogenic, an earlier analysis of nearly 600 of the donors relied on high-throughput TCR beta sequencing. Alongside the repertoire data, information on donor age, sex, ethnicity and CMV serostatus was compiled. A later genetic analysis took genome-wide SNP genotypes for about 55% of the 666 donors and used that subset as a discovery cohort. Every repertoire in the discovery cohort had been generated on one and the same sequencing platform. Both class I and class II loci were covered by HLA typing, at four-digit resolution. The number of typed donors differed by locus: about 620-640 for A, B, C, DRB1 and DQB1; about 520 for DQA1; fewer than 610 for DPA1; and around 490 for DPB1. Because of strong linkage in the cohort, roughly five DR-DQ haplotypes were treated as single units for association and clustering. On average, roughly 240,000 unique TCR beta nucleotide sequences were sequenced per donor among 398 genotyped donors of the cohort, with 15% to 20% of those sequences being non-productive.

On this clone: Its antigen remains undetermined. No base quality values were provided; no much bigger clone lies one nucleotide off.

Study-level results and caveats: A total of 164 TCR beta chains were listed by the study as associated with cytomegalovirus. Compared with the approximately 720-donor mean, donors in an Asian-associated ancestry cluster had fewer N-insertions in productive TCRs, according to a later genetic analysis. A group of highly shared sequence variants was considered likely to be a technical artifact of the sequencing pipeline. Because HLA typing was unavailable for some donors at each locus, only the typed subset was used in association tests. A few of the identified cytomegalovirus-associated TCR beta chains were confirmed in vitro to be specific for cytomegalovirus antigens. According to a later analysis, parvovirus B19, influenza, CMV and Epstein-Barr virus appeared linked to several top co-occurrence clusters. The only immune exposure information available for the cohort was CMV serostatus. Most TCR sequences were observed very rarely across donors, whereas some public TCRs were present in many individuals. Only TCR beta chains were sequenced in this cohort, and the absence of alpha or paired-chain data limited detectable features. A later analysis associated 16,951 TCR beta sequences with specific HLA alleles at a false discovery rate of 0.05. Assigning TCR associations to individual alleles was difficult when HLA alleles, especially DR and DQ, strongly co-occurred. The authors suggested that the approach could potentially be generalized to other disease states and immunological phenotypes. In a later analysis, TCR association rates were found to vary across HLA loci, with the most associated TCRs seen for DRB1 alleles and the fewest for HLA-C alleles. Because the 87-base-pair reads could not distinguish some IMGT-functional V segments, including TRBV6-2 and TRBV6-3, those segments were excluded. Because counts were too low, about 15 rarely observed V segments, including chromosome 9 orphons, were left out of the earlier analysis of approximately 500 of the donors. The classifier was reported to diagnose cytomegalovirus status with high specificity and sensitivity in both the original cohort and the validation cohort. A further reported finding was that TCR beta sequences accurately predicted the HLA-A and HLA-B alleles for most subjects in the first cohort. Linkage disequilibrium might explain the correlated functional status among segregating V segments, but an unknown experimental factor could not be ruled out. A later analysis found that HLA-associated TCR beta chains were more clonally expanded and had lower generation probabilities than equally common non-associated chains. A later analysis found that most CMV-associated TCR beta chains appeared HLA-restricted, with HLA associations seemingly driven largely by CMV exposure. Sequencing depth was assumed to be roughly uniform across donors in the presence/absence analyses, though that assumption may not hold. In an earlier analysis of fewer than 700 of the donors, most TCR beta V segments appeared in productive rearrangements about 87% or about 30% of the time, broadly matching IMGT annotations. A later genetic analysis associated a missense DCLRE1C variant with V-gene and J-gene trimming of TCR beta chains, and an independent cohort replicated the association.

The CDR3 runs 15 residues from the cysteine to the phenylalanine. Solely the CDR3 DNA is kept, with 45 bases framed from the first base. Trimming at the junction amounts to 5 bases on V and 0 bases on J, and the germline ends lie 14 bases apart. The germline V gene encodes CDR1 SGHTA and CDR2 FQGNSA. The cohort consisted of fewer than 700 healthy bone marrow donors. All cohort members were sampled while nominally healthy, although unrecorded immune exposures were likely present. The donor was CMV seronegative and was included in the group of around 320 seronegative cohort members. Every donor gave a peripheral blood sample, and the peripheral blood mononuclear cells from that sample were used for TCR beta sequencing. Genomic DNA extraction from the blood cell samples was performed with the Qiagen DNeasy Blood Extraction Kit. To prepare the library, the immunoSEQ multiplex PCR assay was applied. The multiplex PCR relied on a mix of 60 forward primers for TCR Vbeta segments and 13 reverse primers for TCR Jbeta segments. A multiplex PCR assay on genomic DNA amplified the CDR3 region of rearranged TCR beta genes. Amplified TCR beta libraries were sequenced as 87-base-pair reads on the Illumina HiSeq System. The paper's data handling went like this. In a later analysis, tens of millions of unique TCR beta chains were counted across the 650 to 700 repertoires, and roughly 11 million of these chains were shared by at least two donors. To remove PCR and sequencing errors, raw reads were error-corrected and collapsed into unique sequences using a nearest-neighbor algorithm that merged closely related sequences. To assign V, D and J gene segments, CDR3 sequences were aligned to IMGT reference sequences. For a sequence to be retained, at least a six-nucleotide match to both a V gene segment and a J gene segment was required. A rearrangement counted as productive if the CDR3 had no stop codons and remained in frame with V and J, and every other rearrangement counted as non-productive. CDR3 was defined by IMGT convention, running from the second conserved V-encoded cysteine to the conserved J-encoded phenylalanine. Sequences without an unambiguous match to a single V gene segment were excluded from the earlier analysis of a few hundred of the donors. An earlier analysis of 500 to 600 of the donors classified V segments as functional when productive rearrangements were above 56.7% and as segregating when the standard deviation between donors was above 5%. A statistical classification framework was built to diagnose cytomegalovirus status from the catalog of TCR beta chain sequences. A later analysis assigned V and J genes by comparing TCR nucleotide sequences with IMGT/GENE-DB human TR gene sequences. A later analysis assigned CDR3 sequences and most-parsimonious VDJ recombination scenarios with the TCRdist pipeline. In a later analysis, each TCR beta chain was defined by its CDR3 amino acid sequence together with its V-gene family, and reads without a unique V-gene family were excluded. To address suspected cross-contamination and a sequencing artifact, a later analysis removed 592 highly shared, low-generation-probability nucleotide sequences. For each public chain, a later analysis derived a clonal expansion index from normalized ranks of inferred template counts within each repertoire. In a later analysis, generation probabilities were computed with a VDJ recombination model fitted to out-of-frame rearrangements, and the resulting probabilities were checked against IGoR. In a later analysis, TCR-TCR, TCR-HLA and TCR-CMV co-occurrence was scored with hypergeometric tests, and a repertoire-size bias correction was applied to TCR pairs. False discovery rates were estimated in a later analysis by permuting HLA or CMV assignments 20 times. In a later analysis, co-occurring TCRs were grouped using DBSCAN, with TCRdist sequence similarity added in when clustering inside HLA-allele-positive subsets. For co-occurrence clustering, repertoires with fewer than 30,000 or more than 120,000 public chains were excluded, along with about five repertoires with anomalous nucleotide sharing. TCRdb retrieved this table from immuneACCESS and kept in-frame rearrangements only. Not all clones are present; in checked studies, unresolved V genes account for under half, and no reason is known for the remainder. The DNA gave D and trimming, while V, J and clone size come from that table. The sample records tens of thousands of clones, more than 60% of which are singletons. The ten largest clones represent around 4% of the sample.

The chain is encoded by TRBV7-2 joined to TRBJ2-7; the D gene is perhaps TRBD2, on 5 matching bases. Sequenced material: PBMCs. This receptor was obtained from a man in his thirties or forties in good health and CMV-seronegative. The CDR3 region reads CASSPPAVHSYEQYF. DNA sequence: TGTGCCAGCAGCCCCCCAGCGGTGCACTCCTACGAGCAGTACTTC.